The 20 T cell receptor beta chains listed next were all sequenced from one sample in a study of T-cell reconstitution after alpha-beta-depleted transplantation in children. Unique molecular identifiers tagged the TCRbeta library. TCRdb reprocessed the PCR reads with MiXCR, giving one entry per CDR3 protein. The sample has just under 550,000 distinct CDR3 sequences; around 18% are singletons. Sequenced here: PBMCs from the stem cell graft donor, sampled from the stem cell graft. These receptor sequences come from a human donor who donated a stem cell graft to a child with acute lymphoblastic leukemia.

The CDR3: CASSLPTAGSGTQYF. For the CDR3, the DNA is TGCGCCAGCAGCTTGCCGACAGCAGGCTCAGGGACCCAGTACTTC. The rearrangement joins TRBV5-1 to TRBJ2-5, with D maybe TRBD1 (5 bases). Looked up from germline, CDR1 is SGHRS and CDR2 is YFSETQ. Deletions cut 1 base from V and 7 bases from J, with 17 bases between. This CDR3 is 15 amino acids long.

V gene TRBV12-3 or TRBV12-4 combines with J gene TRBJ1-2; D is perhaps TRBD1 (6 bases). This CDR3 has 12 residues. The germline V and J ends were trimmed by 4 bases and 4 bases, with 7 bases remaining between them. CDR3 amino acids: CASSSGVYGYTF. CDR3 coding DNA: TGTGCCAGCAGTTCAGGGGTCTATGGCTACACCTTC.

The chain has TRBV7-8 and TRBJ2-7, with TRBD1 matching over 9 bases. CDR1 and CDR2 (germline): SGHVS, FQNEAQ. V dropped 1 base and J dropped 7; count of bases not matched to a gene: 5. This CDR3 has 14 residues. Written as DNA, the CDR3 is TGTGCCAGCAGCTTAGGGTCCGGGACAGGGGAGCAGTACTTC. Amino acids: CASSLGSGTGEQYF.

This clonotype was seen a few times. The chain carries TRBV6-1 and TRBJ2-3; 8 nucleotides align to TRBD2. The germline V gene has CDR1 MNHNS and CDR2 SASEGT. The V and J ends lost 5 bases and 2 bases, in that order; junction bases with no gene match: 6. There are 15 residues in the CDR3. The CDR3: CASSQLAAHTDTQYF. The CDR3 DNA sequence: TGTGCCAGCAGTCAACTAGCGGCGCACACAGATACGCAGTATTTT.

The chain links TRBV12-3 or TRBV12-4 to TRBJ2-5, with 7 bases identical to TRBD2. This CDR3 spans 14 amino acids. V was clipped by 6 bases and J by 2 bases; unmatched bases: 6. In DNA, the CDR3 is TGTGCCAGCAGCTCCCCGGGGGGACAAGAGACCCAGTACTTC. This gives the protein CASSSPGGQETQYF.

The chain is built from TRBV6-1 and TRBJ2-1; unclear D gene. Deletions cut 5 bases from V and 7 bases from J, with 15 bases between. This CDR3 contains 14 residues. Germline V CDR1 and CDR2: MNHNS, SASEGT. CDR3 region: CASSPYHKRNEQFF. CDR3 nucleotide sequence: TGTGCCAGCAGTCCCTACCACAAGAGGAATGAGCAGTTCTTC.

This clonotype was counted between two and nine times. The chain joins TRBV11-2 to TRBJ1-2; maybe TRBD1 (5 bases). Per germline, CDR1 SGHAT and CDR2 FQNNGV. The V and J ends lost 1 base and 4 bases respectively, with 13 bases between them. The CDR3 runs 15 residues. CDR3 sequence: CASSLGRQLPYGYTF. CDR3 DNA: TGTGCCAGCAGCTTAGGACGACAGTTACCCTATGGCTACACCTTC.

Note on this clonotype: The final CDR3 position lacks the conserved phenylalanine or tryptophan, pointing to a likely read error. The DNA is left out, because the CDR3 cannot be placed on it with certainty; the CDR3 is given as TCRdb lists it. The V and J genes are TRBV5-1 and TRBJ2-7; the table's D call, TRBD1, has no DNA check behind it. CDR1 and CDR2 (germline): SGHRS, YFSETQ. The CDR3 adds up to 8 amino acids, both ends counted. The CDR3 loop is CASSGKGS.

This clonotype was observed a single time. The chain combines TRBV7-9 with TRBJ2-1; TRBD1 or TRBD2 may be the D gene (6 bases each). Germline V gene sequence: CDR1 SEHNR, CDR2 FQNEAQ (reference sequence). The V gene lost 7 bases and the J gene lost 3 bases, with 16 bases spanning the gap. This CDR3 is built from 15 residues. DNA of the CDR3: TGTGCCAGCATCCAGGGGTGGGAGGACTACAATGAGCAGTTCTTC. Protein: CASIQGWEDYNEQFF.

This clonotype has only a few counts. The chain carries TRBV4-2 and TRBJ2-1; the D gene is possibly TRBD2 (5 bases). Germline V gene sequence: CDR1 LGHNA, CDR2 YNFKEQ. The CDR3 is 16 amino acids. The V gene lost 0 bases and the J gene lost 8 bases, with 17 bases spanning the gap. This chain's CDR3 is CASSQDPLGGVDEQFF. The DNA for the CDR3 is TGTGCCAGCAGCCAAGATCCGCTCGGAGGCGTGGATGAGCAGTTCTTC.

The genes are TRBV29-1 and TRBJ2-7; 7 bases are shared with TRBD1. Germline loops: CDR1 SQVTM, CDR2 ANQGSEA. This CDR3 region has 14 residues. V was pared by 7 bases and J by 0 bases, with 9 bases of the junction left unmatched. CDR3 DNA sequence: TGCAGCGCCATGGGACAGAAAGACTCCTACGAGCAGTACTTC. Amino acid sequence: CSAMGQKDSYEQYF.

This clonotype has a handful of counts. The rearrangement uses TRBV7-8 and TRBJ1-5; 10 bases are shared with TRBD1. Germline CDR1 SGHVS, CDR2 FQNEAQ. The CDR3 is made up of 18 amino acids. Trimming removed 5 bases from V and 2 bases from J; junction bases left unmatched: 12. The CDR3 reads CASSPFTPGTGGNQPQHF. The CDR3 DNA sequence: TGTGCCAGCAGCCCATTTACCCCCGGGACAGGGGGCAATCAGCCCCAGCATTTT.

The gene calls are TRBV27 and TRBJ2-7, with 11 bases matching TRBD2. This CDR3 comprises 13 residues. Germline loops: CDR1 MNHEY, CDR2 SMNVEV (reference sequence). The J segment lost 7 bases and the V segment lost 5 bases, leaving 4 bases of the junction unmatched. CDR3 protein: CASSLASGREQYF. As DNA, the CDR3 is TGTGCCAGCAGTCTCGCTAGCGGGAGGGAGCAGTACTTC.

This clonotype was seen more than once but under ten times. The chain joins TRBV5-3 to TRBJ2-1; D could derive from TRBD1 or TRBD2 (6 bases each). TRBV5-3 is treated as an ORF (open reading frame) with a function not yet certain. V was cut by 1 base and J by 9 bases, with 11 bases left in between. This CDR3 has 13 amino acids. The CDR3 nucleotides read TGTGCCAGAAGCTTGCGGGGGCTAGTTGAGCAGTTCTTC. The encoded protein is CARSLRGLVEQFF.

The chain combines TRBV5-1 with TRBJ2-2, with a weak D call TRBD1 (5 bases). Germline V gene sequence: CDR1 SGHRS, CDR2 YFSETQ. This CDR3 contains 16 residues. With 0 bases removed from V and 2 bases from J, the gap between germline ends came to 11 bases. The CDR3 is CASSLVPGPNTGELFF. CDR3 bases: TGCGCCAGCAGCTTGGTCCCAGGGCCCAACACCGGGGAGCTGTTTTTT.

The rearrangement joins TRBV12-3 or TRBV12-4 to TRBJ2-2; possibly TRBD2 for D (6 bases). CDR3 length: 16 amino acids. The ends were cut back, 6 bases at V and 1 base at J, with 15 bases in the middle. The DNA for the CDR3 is TGTGCCAGCAGGGGGCAGAGGGGAGGGAACACCGGGGAGCTGTTTTTT. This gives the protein CASRGQRGGNTGELFF.

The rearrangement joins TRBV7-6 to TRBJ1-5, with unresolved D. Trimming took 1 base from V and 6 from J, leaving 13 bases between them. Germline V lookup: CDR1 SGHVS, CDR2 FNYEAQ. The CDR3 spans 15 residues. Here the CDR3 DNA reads TGTGCCAGCAGCTTAGTCCCTGGGGTGGGTCAGCCCCAGCATTTT. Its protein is CASSLVPGVGQPQHF.

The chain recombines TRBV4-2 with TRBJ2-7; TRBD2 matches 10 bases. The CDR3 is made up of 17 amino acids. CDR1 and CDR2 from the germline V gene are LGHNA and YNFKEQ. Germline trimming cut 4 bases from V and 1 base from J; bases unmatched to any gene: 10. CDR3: CASSPRLPSGSSYEQYF. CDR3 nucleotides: TGTGCCAGCAGCCCTAGGTTACCTAGCGGGAGTTCCTACGAGCAGTACTTC.

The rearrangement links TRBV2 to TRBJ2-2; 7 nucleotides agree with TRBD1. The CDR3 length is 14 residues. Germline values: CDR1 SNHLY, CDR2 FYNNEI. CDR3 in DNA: TGTGCTTCTAAGGGGACAGTAAACACCGGGGAGCTGTTTTTT. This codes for CASKGTVNTGELFF.

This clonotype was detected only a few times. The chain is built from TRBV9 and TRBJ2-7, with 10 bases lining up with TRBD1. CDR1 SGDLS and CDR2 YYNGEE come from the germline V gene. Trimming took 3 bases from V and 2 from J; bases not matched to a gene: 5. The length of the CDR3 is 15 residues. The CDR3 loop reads CASSEGQGIAYEQYF. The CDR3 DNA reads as TGTGCCAGCAGCGAGGGACAGGGGATCGCCTACGAGCAGTACTTC.